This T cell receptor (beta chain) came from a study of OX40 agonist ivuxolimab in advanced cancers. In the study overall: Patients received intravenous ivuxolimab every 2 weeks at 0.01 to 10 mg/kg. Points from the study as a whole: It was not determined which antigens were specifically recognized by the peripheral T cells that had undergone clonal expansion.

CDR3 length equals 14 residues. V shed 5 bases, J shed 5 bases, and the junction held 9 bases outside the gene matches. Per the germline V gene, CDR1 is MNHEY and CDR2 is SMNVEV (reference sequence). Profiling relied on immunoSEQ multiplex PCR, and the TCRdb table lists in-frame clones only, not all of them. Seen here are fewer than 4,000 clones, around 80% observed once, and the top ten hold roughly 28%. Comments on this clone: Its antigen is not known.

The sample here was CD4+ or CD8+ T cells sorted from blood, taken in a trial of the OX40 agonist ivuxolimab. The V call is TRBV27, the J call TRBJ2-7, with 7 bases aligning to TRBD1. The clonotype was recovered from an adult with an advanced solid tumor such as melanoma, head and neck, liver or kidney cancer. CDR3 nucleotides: TGTGCCAGCAGTAACAGGGGCAGGCAAGACGAGCAGTACTTC. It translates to CASSNRGRQDEQYF.